A selection of T cell receptor beta chains follows, all from one sample in a study of long-term antiretroviral therapy in people with HIV. The protocol was immunoSEQ multiplex PCR, while the TCRdb copy is restricted to in-frame clones and leaves out a portion. The data show tens of thousands of clones, 70% to 90% seen once. The sample was unsorted PBMCs, taken 0.8 years before starting antiretroviral therapy. The receptors come from a man younger than 30 with HIV. CDR3s include the opening cysteine and the closing phenylalanine or tryptophan. Fields, in order: J gene, clone size, D gene, V gene, CDR3 DNA, CDR3 protein. D genes are given only for firm matches. Clone size is shown for a subset of rows, as once, few, many or a class of expanded clone.

j_gene: TRBJ1-1
abundance: .
d_gene: TRBD1
v_gene: TRBV6-5
CDR3nt: TGTGCCAGCAGTTACGGGACAGGGCTCACTGAAGCTTTCTTT
CDR3aa: CASSYGTGLTEAFF

j_gene: TRBJ2-5
abundance: .
d_gene: TRBD2
v_gene: TRBV7-7
CDR3nt: TGTGCTAGCAGCTTAGCGGGGGGAGTGTCGGAGACCCAGTACTTC
CDR3aa: CASSLAGGVSETQYF

j_gene: TRBJ2-7
abundance: .
d_gene: .
v_gene: TRBV19
CDR3nt: TGTGCCAGTAGTATAGATCTATCCAGGACCTACGAGCAGTACTTC
CDR3aa: CASSIDLSRTYEQYF

j_gene: TRBJ1-5
abundance: once
d_gene: TRBD1
v_gene: TRBV27
CDR3nt: TGTGCCAGCAGTTTCCCCGACAGGGCCCATCAGCCCCAGCATTTT
CDR3aa: CASSFPDRAHQPQHF

j_gene: TRBJ2-3
abundance: .
d_gene: .
v_gene: TRBV7-9
CDR3nt: TGTGCCACTCCACGGGACAACCCGACAGATACGCAGTATTTT
CDR3aa: CATPRDNPTDTQYF

j_gene: TRBJ1-2
abundance: medium-sized
d_gene: .
v_gene: TRBV7-9
CDR3nt: TGTGCCAGCAGCTTGAGCGGGGGCACCTACTATGGCTACACCTTC
CDR3aa: CASSLSGGTYYGYTF

j_gene: TRBJ2-5
abundance: .
d_gene: .
v_gene: TRBV10-2
CDR3nt: TGCGCCAGCCGTAGTCAGGGGACCCAGTACTTC
CDR3aa: CASRSQGTQYF

j_gene: TRBJ2-3
abundance: .
d_gene: TRBD2
v_gene: TRBV5-6
CDR3nt: TGTGCCAGCGAGGACCGACTAGCGGGAGGATTGGATACGCAGTATTTT
CDR3aa: CASEDRLAGGLDTQYF

j_gene: TRBJ1-1
abundance: .
d_gene: TRBD1
v_gene: TRBV18
CDR3nt: TGTGCCAGCTCACTATACAGGGGCCCCAACACTGAAGCTTTCTTT
CDR3aa: CASSLYRGPNTEAFF

j_gene: TRBJ2-5
abundance: .
d_gene: .
v_gene: TRBV19
CDR3nt: TGTGCCAGTAGTATATCCTCCAGGGGAGAGACCCAGTACTTC
CDR3aa: CASSISSRGETQYF

j_gene: TRBJ1-1
abundance: .
d_gene: TRBD1
v_gene: TRBV7-3
CDR3nt: TGTGCCAGCAGCCCCGGACAGGGGAACACTGAAGCTTTCTTT
CDR3aa: CASSPGQGNTEAFF

j_gene: TRBJ2-5
abundance: .
d_gene: TRBD2
v_gene: TRBV4-2
CDR3nt: TGTGCCAGCAGCCAAGGGCTAGCGGGGGATGTTGAAGAGACCCAGTACTTC
CDR3aa: CASSQGLAGDVEETQYF

j_gene: TRBJ1-2
abundance: .
d_gene: .
v_gene: TRBV4-1
CDR3nt: TGCGCCAGCAGCCAAGTGATATTAGGGGGGGACGGCTACACCTTC
CDR3aa: CASSQVILGGDGYTF

j_gene: TRBJ2-7
abundance: .
d_gene: .
v_gene: TRBV27
CDR3nt: TGTGCCAGCAGTTTAAGCTTTAGCAGTCAAGAGCAGTACTTC
CDR3aa: CASSLSFSSQEQYF

j_gene: TRBJ1-2
abundance: .
d_gene: TRBD1
v_gene: TRBV9
CDR3nt: TGTGCCAGCAGCGCGGGACAGGGAGACTATGGCTACACCTTC
CDR3aa: CASSAGQGDYGYTF

j_gene: TRBJ2-7
abundance: .
d_gene: .
v_gene: TRBV18
CDR3nt: TGTGCCAGCTCAAAGGAGCGGGGACACGACTACGAGCAGTACTTC
CDR3aa: CASSKERGHDYEQYF

j_gene: TRBJ1-3
abundance: .
d_gene: .
v_gene: TRBV10-3
CDR3nt: TGTGCCATCGGGGGCTCTGGAAACACCATATATTTT
CDR3aa: CAIGGSGNTIYF

j_gene: TRBJ2-3
abundance: .
d_gene: .
v_gene: TRBV11-1
CDR3nt: TGTGCCAGCAGTTTTTTCTCGGGAGAACAGGGCACAGATACGCAGTATTTT
CDR3aa: CASSFFSGEQGTDTQYF

j_gene: TRBJ1-2
abundance: .
d_gene: TRBD1
v_gene: TRBV9
CDR3nt: TGTGCCAGCAGCGTCCGGGACAGGGGGAACGGGGGGGGCTACACCTTC
CDR3aa: CASSVRDRGNGGGYTF

j_gene: TRBJ1-4
abundance: .
d_gene: .
v_gene: TRBV19
CDR3nt: TGTGCCAGTAGTAATGAAAAACTGTTTTTT
CDR3aa: CASSNEKLFF

j_gene: TRBJ1-5
abundance: few
d_gene: .
v_gene: TRBV6-1
CDR3nt: TGTGCCAGCAACTGGGGTGCAGGGCGCCAGCCCCAGCATTTT
CDR3aa: CASNWGAGRQPQHF

j_gene: TRBJ2-2
abundance: .
d_gene: .
v_gene: TRBV6-1
CDR3nt: TGTGCCAGCAGTAACCCAATCGTAGGTACCGGGGAGCTGTTTTTT
CDR3aa: CASSNPIVGTGELFF

j_gene: TRBJ2-7
abundance: few
d_gene: .
v_gene: TRBV2
CDR3nt: TGTGCCAGCAGTGAAGCGCTCTGGACATACGAGCAGTACTTC
CDR3aa: CASSEALWTYEQYF

j_gene: TRBJ2-7
abundance: few
d_gene: TRBD2
v_gene: TRBV18
CDR3nt: TGTGCCAGCTCACCCAGCGGGGGCCTCTACGAGCAGTACTTC
CDR3aa: CASSPSGGLYEQYF

j_gene: TRBJ2-7
abundance: .
d_gene: .
v_gene: TRBV18
CDR3nt: TGTGCCAGCTCACCGCCGACGTCGTACTACGAGCAGTACTTC
CDR3aa: CASSPPTSYYEQYF

j_gene: TRBJ2-7
abundance: .
d_gene: .
v_gene: TRBV4-1
CDR3nt: TGCGCCAGCAGCCAAGGTTTAGGGAGCTACGAGCAGTACTTC
CDR3aa: CASSQGLGSYEQYF

j_gene: TRBJ2-3
abundance: .
d_gene: .
v_gene: TRBV11-3
CDR3nt: TGTGCCAGCAGCCAACTGGCTTGTCGATCTAGCACAGATACGCAGTATTTT
CDR3aa: CASSQLACRSSTDTQYF

j_gene: TRBJ2-1
abundance: once
d_gene: TRBD2
v_gene: TRBV4-3
CDR3nt: TGCGCCAGCAGCCCGGGACTAGCGGGAGAATCCTACAATGAGCAGTTCTTC
CDR3aa: CASSPGLAGESYNEQFF

j_gene: TRBJ2-1
abundance: .
d_gene: TRBD2
v_gene: TRBV6-1
CDR3nt: TGTGCCAGCAGTGTACTAGCGGGAGAGGTATGGGAGCAGTTCTTC
CDR3aa: CASSVLAGEVWEQFF

j_gene: TRBJ2-4
abundance: .
d_gene: .
v_gene: TRBV6-1
CDR3nt: TGTGCCAGCAGTGAAGCTGGGGGCCTAGCCAAAAACATTCAGTACTTC
CDR3aa: CASSEAGGLAKNIQYF

j_gene: TRBJ1-2
abundance: few
d_gene: .
v_gene: TRBV9
CDR3nt: TGTGCCAGCAGCTCCCGGACAGAGGGGGGCTACACCTTC
CDR3aa: CASSSRTEGGYTF

j_gene: TRBJ2-5
abundance: .
d_gene: .
v_gene: TRBV7-9
CDR3nt: TGTGCCAGCAGCTTAAACGGGTACGAGACCCAGTACTTC
CDR3aa: CASSLNGYETQYF

j_gene: TRBJ1-3
abundance: .
d_gene: .
v_gene: TRBV7-6
CDR3nt: TGTGCCAGCAGCTTAGCCCCGGCCTCTGGAAACACCATATATTTT
CDR3aa: CASSLAPASGNTIYF

j_gene: TRBJ1-3
abundance: .
d_gene: .
v_gene: TRBV7-3
CDR3nt: TGTGCCAGCTCAACAGGGTCTGGAAACACCATATATTTT
CDR3aa: CASSTGSGNTIYF

j_gene: TRBJ2-6
abundance: .
d_gene: .
v_gene: TRBV5-6
CDR3nt: TGTGCCAGCAGTGATAGGACTTCTGGGGCCAACGTCCTGACTTTC
CDR3aa: CASSDRTSGANVLTF

j_gene: TRBJ1-1
abundance: .
d_gene: .
v_gene: TRBV27
CDR3nt: TGTGCCAGCAGTCTACTCGGTACTATGAACACTGAAGCTTTCTTT
CDR3aa: CASSLLGTMNTEAFF

j_gene: TRBJ1-5
abundance: .
d_gene: TRBD1
v_gene: TRBV2
CDR3nt: TGTGCCAGCAGTGAAGGGACAGGGAATCAGCCCCAGCATTTT
CDR3aa: CASSEGTGNQPQHF

j_gene: TRBJ2-3
abundance: .
d_gene: .
v_gene: TRBV6-1
CDR3nt: TGTGCCAGCAGTGCTACAGATACGCAGTATTTT
CDR3aa: CASSATDTQYF

j_gene: TRBJ1-1
abundance: .
d_gene: .
v_gene: TRBV20-1
CDR3nt: TGCAGTGCTGCAGGGTACACTGAAGCTTTCTTT
CDR3aa: CSAAGYTEAFF

j_gene: TRBJ2-7
abundance: .
d_gene: TRBD2
v_gene: TRBV2
CDR3nt: TGTGCCAGCAGTAAGCCCCGGGACTACCCCTACGAGCAGTACTTC
CDR3aa: CASSKPRDYPYEQYF

j_gene: TRBJ1-2
abundance: .
d_gene: TRBD1
v_gene: TRBV5-8
CDR3nt: TGTGCCAGCAGCTTGCCTATCAGACAGGGTGAGAACTATGGCTACACCTTC
CDR3aa: CASSLPIRQGENYGYTF

j_gene: TRBJ2-1
abundance: once
d_gene: .
v_gene: TRBV5-1
CDR3nt: TGCGCCAGCAACCTACAGGGAGAGGATGAGCAGTTCTTC
CDR3aa: CASNLQGEDEQFF

j_gene: TRBJ2-7
abundance: .
d_gene: .
v_gene: TRBV7-9
CDR3nt: TGTGCCAGCAGCCCTGGGGTTCCCTACGAGCAGTACTTC
CDR3aa: CASSPGVPYEQYF

j_gene: TRBJ2-1
abundance: .
d_gene: TRBD2
v_gene: TRBV9
CDR3nt: TGTGCCAGCAGCGTAGTCACTAGCGGGAGTGGTAATGAGCAGTTCTTC
CDR3aa: CASSVVTSGSGNEQFF

j_gene: TRBJ1-2
abundance: .
d_gene: .
v_gene: TRBV6-1
CDR3nt: TGTGCCAGCAGTGAATCAGGCCGGGGGACCTTAGGAGGCTACACCTTC
CDR3aa: CASSESGRGTLGGYTF

j_gene: TRBJ2-1
abundance: .
d_gene: TRBD2
v_gene: TRBV27
CDR3nt: TGTGCCAGCAGTTCAAATAGCGGGGCCTACAATGAGCAGTTCTTC
CDR3aa: CASSSNSGAYNEQFF

j_gene: TRBJ2-2
abundance: .
d_gene: .
v_gene: TRBV4-1
CDR3nt: TGCGCCAGCAGCCCGCTTTCCCAGGGGAACAGGGCCGGGGAGCTGTTTTTT
CDR3aa: CASSPLSQGNRAGELFF

j_gene: TRBJ1-5
abundance: .
d_gene: .
v_gene: TRBV2
CDR3nt: TGTGCCAGCAGTGGTTCCGGGGGATCCTATAGCAATCAGCCCCAGCATTTT
CDR3aa: CASSGSGGSYSNQPQHF